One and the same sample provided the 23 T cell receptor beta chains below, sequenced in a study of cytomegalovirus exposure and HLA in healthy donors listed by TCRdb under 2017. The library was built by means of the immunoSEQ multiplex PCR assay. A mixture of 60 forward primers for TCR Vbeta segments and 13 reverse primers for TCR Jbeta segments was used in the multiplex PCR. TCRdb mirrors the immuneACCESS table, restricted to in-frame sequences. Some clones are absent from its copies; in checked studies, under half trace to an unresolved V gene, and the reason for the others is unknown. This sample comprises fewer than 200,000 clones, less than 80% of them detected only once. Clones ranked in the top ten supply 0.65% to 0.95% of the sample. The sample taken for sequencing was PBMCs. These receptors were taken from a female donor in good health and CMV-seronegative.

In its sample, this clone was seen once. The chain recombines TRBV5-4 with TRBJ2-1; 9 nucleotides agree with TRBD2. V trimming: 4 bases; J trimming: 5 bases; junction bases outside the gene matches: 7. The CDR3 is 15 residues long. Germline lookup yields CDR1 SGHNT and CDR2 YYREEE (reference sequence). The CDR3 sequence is CASSLSGGPHNEQFF. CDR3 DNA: TGTGCCAGCAGCCTTAGCGGGGGCCCTCACAATGAGCAGTTCTTC. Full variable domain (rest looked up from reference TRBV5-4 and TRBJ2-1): ETGVTQSPTHLIKTRGQQVTLRCSSQSGHNTVSWYQQALGQGPQFIFQYYREEENGRGNFPPRFSGLQFPNYSSELNVNALELDDSALYLCASSLSGGPHNEQFFGPGTRLTVL.

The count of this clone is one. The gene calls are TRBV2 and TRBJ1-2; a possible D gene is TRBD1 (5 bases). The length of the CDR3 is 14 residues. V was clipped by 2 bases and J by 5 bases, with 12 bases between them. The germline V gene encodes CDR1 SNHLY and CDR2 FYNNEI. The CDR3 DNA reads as TGTGCCAGCAGTGAATCGGGGGGAAGGTATGGCTACACCTTC. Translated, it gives CASSESGGRYGYTF.

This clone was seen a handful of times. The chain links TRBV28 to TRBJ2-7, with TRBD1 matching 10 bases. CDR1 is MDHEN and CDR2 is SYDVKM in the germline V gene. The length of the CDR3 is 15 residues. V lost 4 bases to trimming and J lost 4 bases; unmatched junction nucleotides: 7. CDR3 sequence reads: CASSSTGTGDYEQYF. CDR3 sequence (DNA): TGTGCCAGCAGTTCGACCGGGACAGGGGATTACGAGCAGTACTTC.

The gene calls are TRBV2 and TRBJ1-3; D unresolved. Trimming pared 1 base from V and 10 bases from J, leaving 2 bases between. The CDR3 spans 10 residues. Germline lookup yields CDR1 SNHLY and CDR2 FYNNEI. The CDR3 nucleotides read TGTGCCAGCAGTGAAGTAACCATATATTTT. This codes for CASSEVTIYF.

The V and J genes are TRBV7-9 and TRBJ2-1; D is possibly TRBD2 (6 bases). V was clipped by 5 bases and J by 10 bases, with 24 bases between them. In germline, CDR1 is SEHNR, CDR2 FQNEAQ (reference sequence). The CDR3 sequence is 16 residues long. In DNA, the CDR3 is TGTGCCAGCAGCCCGCTGGAGGGGCGGGGAGTAATGGAGCAGTTCTTC. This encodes CASSPLEGRGVMEQFF. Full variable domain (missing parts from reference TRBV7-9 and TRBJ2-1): DTGVSQNPRHKITKRGQNVTFRCDPISEHNRLYWYRQTLGQGPEFLTYFQNEAQLEKSRLLSDRFSAERPKGSFSTLEIQRTEQGDSAMYLCASSPLEGRGVMEQFFGPGTRLTVL.

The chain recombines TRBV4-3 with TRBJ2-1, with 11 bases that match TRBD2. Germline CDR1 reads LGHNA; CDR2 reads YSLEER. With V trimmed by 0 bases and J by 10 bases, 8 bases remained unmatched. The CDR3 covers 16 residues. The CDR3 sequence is CASSQDLRTSGSEQFF. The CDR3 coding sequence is TGCGCCAGCAGCCAAGATCTACGGACTAGCGGGTCGGAGCAGTTCTTC.

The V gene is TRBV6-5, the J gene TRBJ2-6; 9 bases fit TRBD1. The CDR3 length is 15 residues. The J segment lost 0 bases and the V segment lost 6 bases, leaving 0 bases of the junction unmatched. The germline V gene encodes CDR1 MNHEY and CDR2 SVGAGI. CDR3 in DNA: TGTGCCAGCAGGACAGGGGGCTCTGGGGCCAACGTCCTGACTTTC. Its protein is CASRTGGSGANVLTF.

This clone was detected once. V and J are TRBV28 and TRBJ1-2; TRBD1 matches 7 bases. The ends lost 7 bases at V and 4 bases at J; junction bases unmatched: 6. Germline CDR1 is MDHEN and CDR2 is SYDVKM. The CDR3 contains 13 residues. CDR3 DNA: TGTGCCAGCATTGACAGGGCTTCCTATGGCTACACCTTC. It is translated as CASIDRASYGYTF.

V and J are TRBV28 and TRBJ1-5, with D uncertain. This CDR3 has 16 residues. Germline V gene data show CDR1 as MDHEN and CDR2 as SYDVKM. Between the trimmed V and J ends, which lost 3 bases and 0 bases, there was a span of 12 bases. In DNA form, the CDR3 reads TGTGCCAGCAGTTTTTTGGCCGGGTATAGCAATCAGCCCCAGCATTTT. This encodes CASSFLAGYSNQPQHF.

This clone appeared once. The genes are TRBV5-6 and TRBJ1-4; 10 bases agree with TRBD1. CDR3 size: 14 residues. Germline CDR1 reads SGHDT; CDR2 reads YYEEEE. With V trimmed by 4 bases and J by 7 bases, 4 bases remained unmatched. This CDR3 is CASSRRDRGEKLFF. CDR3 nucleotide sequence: TGTGCCAGCAGCCGCCGGGACAGGGGTGAAAAACTGTTTTTT.

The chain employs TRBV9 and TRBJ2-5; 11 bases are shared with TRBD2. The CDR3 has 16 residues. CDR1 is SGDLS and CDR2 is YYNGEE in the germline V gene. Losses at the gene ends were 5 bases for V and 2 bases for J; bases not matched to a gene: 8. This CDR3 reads CASSPTSGGYQETQYF. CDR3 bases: TGTGCCAGCAGTCCTACTAGCGGGGGATATCAAGAGACCCAGTACTTC.

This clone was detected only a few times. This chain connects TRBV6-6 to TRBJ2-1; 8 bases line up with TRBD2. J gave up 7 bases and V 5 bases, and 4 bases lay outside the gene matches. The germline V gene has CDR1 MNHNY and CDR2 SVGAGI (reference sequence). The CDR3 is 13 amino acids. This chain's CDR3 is CASSPGGGNEQFF. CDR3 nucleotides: TGTGCCAGCAGTCCGGGAGGGGGGAATGAGCAGTTCTTC.

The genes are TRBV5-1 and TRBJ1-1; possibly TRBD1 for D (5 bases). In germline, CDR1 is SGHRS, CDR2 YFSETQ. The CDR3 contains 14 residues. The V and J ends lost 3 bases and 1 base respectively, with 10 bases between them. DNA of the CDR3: TGCGCCAGCAGCTCCAAGACAGCGAACACTGAAGCTTTCTTT. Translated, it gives CASSSKTANTEAFF.

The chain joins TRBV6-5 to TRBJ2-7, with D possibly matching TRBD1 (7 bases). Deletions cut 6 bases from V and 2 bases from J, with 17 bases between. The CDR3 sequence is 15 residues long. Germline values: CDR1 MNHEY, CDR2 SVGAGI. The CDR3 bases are TGTGCCAGCAGCCCCCAGGGGGGATACACCTACGAGCAGTACTTC. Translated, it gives CASSPQGGYTYEQYF.

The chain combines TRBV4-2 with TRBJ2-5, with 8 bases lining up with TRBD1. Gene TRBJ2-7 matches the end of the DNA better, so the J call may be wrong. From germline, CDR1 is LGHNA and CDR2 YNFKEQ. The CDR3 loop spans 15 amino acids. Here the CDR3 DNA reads TGTGCCAGCAGCCAAGGGGGACAGGAGGCCTACGAGCAGTACTTC. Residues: CASSQGGQEAYEQYF.

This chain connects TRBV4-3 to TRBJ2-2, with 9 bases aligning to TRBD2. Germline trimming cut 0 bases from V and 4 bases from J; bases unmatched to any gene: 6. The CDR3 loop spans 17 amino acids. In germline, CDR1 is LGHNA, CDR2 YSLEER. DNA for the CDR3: TGCGCCAGCAGCCAAGATCTTGCGGGAGGGATCACCGGGGAGCTGTTTTTT. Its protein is CASSQDLAGGITGELFF.

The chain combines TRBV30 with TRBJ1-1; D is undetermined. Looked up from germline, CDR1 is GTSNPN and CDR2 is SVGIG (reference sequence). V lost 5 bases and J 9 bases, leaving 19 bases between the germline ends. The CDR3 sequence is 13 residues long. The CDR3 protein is CAWEEPSRIQAFF. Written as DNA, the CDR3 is TGTGCCTGGGAGGAGCCGTCTAGGATTCAAGCTTTCTTT.

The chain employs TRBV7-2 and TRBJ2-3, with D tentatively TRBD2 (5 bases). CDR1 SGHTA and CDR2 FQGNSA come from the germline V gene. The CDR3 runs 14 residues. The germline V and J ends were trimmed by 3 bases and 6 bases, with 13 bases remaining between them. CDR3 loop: CASSLMGVVDTQYF. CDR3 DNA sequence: TGTGCCAGCAGCTTGATGGGAGTAGTGGATACGCAGTATTTT.

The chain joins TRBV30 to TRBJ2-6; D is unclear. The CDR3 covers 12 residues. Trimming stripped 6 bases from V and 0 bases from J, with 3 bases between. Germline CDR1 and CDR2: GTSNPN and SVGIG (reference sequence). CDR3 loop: CACSSGANVLTF. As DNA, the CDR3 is TGTGCCTGCTCCTCTGGGGCCAACGTCCTGACTTTC.

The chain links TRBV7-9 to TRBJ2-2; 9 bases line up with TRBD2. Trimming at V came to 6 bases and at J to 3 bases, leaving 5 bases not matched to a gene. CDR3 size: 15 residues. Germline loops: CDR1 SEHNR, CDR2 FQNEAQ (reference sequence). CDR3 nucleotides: TGTGCCAGCAGGACTAGCGGACATTACACCGGGGAGCTGTTTTTT. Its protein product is CASRTSGHYTGELFF.

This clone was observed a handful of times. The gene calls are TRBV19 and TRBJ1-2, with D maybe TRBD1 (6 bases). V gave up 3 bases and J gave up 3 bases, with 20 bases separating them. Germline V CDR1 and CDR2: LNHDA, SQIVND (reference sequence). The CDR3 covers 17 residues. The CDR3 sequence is CASSMTRGRLLHYGYTF. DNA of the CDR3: TGTGCCAGTAGTATGACCAGGGGAAGGCTGCTCCACTATGGCTACACCTTC.

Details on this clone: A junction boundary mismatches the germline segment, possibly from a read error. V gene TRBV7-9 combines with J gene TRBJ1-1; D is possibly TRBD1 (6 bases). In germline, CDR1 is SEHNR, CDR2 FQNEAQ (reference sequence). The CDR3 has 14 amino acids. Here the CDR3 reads CSSSLVNRESEAFF. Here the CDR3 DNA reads TGTTCCAGCAGCTTAGTGAACAGGGAGTCTGAAGCTTTCTTT.

CDR3 protein: CASSLALFSRGELFF. The CDR3 DNA is TGTGCCAGCAGCTTAGCCCTATTTTCCCGCGGGGAGCTGTTTTTT. This rearrangement joins TRBV7-9 to TRBJ2-2; D is uncertain. The V and J ends lost 0 bases and 7 bases respectively, with 12 bases between them. The CDR3 is 15 amino acids. Germline loops: CDR1 SEHNR, CDR2 FQNEAQ (reference sequence).